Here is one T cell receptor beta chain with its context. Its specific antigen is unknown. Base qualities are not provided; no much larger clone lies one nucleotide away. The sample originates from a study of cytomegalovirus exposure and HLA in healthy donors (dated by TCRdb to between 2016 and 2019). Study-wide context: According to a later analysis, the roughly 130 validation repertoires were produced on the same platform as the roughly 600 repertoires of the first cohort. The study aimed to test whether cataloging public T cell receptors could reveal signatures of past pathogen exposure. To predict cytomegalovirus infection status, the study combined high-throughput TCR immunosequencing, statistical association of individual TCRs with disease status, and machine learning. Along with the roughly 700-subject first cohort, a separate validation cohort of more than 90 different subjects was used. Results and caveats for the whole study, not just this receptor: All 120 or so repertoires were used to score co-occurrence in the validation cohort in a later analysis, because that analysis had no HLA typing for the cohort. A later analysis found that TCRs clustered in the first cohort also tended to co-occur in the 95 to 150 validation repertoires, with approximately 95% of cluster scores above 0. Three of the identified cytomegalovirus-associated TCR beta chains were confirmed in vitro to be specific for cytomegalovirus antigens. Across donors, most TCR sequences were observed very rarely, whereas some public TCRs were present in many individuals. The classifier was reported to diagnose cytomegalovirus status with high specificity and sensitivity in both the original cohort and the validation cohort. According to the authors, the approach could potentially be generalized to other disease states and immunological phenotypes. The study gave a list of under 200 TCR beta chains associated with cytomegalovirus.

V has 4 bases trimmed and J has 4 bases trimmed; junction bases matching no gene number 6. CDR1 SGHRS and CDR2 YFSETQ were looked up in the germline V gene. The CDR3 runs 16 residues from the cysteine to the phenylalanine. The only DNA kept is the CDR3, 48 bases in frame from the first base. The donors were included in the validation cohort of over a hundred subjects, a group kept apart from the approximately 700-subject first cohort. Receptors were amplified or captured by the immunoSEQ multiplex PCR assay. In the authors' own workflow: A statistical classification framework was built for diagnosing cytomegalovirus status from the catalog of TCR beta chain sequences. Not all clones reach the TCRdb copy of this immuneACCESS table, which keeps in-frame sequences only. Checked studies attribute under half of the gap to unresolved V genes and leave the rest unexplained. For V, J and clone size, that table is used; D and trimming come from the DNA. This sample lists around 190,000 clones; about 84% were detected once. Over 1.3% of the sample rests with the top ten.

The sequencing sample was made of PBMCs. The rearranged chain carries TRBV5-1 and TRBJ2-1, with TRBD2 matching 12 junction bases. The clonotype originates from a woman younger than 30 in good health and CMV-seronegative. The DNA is TGCGCCAGCAGCCCCTACACTAGCGGGAGGTACAATGAGCAGTTCTTC. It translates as CASSPYTSGRYNEQFF.